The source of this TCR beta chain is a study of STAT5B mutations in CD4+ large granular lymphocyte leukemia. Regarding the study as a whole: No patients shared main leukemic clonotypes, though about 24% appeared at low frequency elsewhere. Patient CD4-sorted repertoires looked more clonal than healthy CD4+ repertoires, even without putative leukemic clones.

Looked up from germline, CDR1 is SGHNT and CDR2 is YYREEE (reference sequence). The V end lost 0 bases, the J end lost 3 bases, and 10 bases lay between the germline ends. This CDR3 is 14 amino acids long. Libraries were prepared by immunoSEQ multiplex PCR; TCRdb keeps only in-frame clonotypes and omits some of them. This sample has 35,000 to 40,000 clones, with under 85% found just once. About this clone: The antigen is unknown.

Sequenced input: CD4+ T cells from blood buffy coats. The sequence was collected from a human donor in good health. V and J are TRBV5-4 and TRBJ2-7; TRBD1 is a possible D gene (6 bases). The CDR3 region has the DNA TGTGCCAGCAGCTTGGACAGGGAATACTACGAGCAGTACTTC. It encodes CASSLDREYYEQYF.